These T cell receptor beta chains were read from a single sample in a study of PD-L1 blockade in urothelial cancer. TCRdb's copy holds only in-frame clones and misses some; the assay was immunoSEQ multiplex PCR. The profile shows about 110,000 clones, 70% to 90% of them singletons. The input for sequencing was PBMCs, taken around atezolizumab (anti-PD-L1) treatment. The receptors were sampled from a middle-aged man with urothelial cancer. CDR3s include the opening cysteine and the closing phenylalanine or tryptophan. The order of the fields is clone size, D gene, V gene, J gene, CDR3 DNA, CDR3 protein. D genes are given only for firm matches. Some rows mark clone size as missing; the rest say once, few, many or name a class of expanded clone.

-	TRBD1	TRBV27	TRBJ1-4	TGTGCCACCAAAACTAAAGGAGGACAGGGGGCAACTAATGAAAAACTGTTTTTT	CATKTKGGQGATNEKLFF
-	TRBD1	TRBV19	TRBJ2-6	TGTGCCAGTAGTGGCCGGGGGACAGGGGTTTTTGGGGCCAACGTCCTGACTTTC	CASSGRGTGVFGANVLTF
once	-	TRBV18	TRBJ2-1	TGTGCCAGCTCACCAAGACAAGAAAATGAGCAGTTCTTC	CASSPRQENEQFF
-	-	TRBV27	TRBJ1-2	TGTGCCAGCAGTTTGGTCTTCGGGGGATACTATGGCTACACCTTC	CASSLVFGGYYGYTF
-	-	TRBV2	TRBJ2-1	TGTGCCAGCAGCCCCGGGATTCCACATGAGCAGTTCTTC	CASSPGIPHEQFF
-	TRBD1	TRBV4-1	TRBJ1-1	TGCGCCAGCAGCCCGAGCCTCGGGACAGGGGACACTGAAGCTTTCTTT	CASSPSLGTGDTEAFF
few	-	TRBV9	TRBJ2-2	TGTGCCAGCAGTTCTAGTGTCACCGGGGAGCTGTTTTTT	CASSSSVTGELFF
-	TRBD1	TRBV6-1	TRBJ2-4	TGTGCCAGCAGTGAATCCGGACAGGGGGCCAAAAACATTCAGTACTTC	CASSESGQGAKNIQYF
-	TRBD2	TRBV4-1	TRBJ2-7	TGCGCCAGCAGCACCCTCAAGAAAAGCGGGACTAGCGGCCCCAGCTCCTACGAGCAGTACTTC	CASSTLKKSGTSGPSSYEQYF
-	TRBD2	TRBV7-8	TRBJ2-3	TGTGCCAGCAGCTTAGTAAGGACTAGCGGCCCCTGGGATACGCAGTATTTT	CASSLVRTSGPWDTQYF
-	-	TRBV27	TRBJ2-7	TGTGCCAGCAGTTTATCGTACAGTTTCTACGAGCAGTACTTC	CASSLSYSFYEQYF
-	-	TRBV6-6	TRBJ2-1	TGTGCCAGCAGTTACGCGGACAGCTCCTACAATGAGCAGTTCTTC	CASSYADSSYNEQFF
-	TRBD1	TRBV19	TRBJ1-4	TGTGCCAGCTACGGGGGACAGTGGGAGGAAAAACTGTTTTTT	CASYGGQWEEKLFF
-	TRBD2	TRBV10-3	TRBJ2-4	TGTGCCATCAGTGAGCGAAGCGGGAGTGGAACCAAAAACATTCAGTACTTC	CAISERSGSGTKNIQYF
-	TRBD2	TRBV11-3	TRBJ2-1	TGTGCCAGCAGCTTAGATCGTTCTAGCGGGAATGAGCAGTTCTTC	CASSLDRSSGNEQFF
-	TRBD1	TRBV11-2	TRBJ2-5	TGTGCCAGCAGCCCGGGGACAGGGAGGGTGGAGACCCAGTACTTC	CASSPGTGRVETQYF
-	-	TRBV2	TRBJ2-2	TGTGCCAGCAGTATTCAGGGGGGCGGGGAGCTGTTTTTT	CASSIQGGGELFF
-	-	TRBV19	TRBJ2-1	TGTGCCAGTAGCAGTAGTGGGAGCTCCTACAATGAGCAGTTCTTC	CASSSSGSSYNEQFF